This T cell receptor beta chain was sequenced during a study of PD-L1 blockade in urothelial cancer. Study-level background: Atezolizumab 1,200 mg was given intravenously every 3 weeks, starting 2014.

CDR3 length: 15 residues. The V segment lost 2 bases and the J segment 1 base; nucleotides outside the gene matches: 3. The V gene's germline CDR1 is MNHEY and CDR2 SMNVEV (reference sequence). Clones were read by immunoSEQ multiplex PCR, and TCRdb kept only the in-frame ones, dropping some. The sample lists 20,000 to 25,000 clones, almost 85% occurring once. The chain joins TRBV27 to TRBJ2-3; 7 nucleotides match TRBD2. Sample: PBMCs, taken around atezolizumab (anti-PD-L1) treatment. The source of this sequence is a man in his sixties or seventies with urothelial cancer. CDR3 protein: CASSLNAGGTDTQYF. In DNA, the CDR3 is TGTGCCAGCAGTTTAAACGCGGGGGGCACAGATACGCAGTATTTT.